One sample yielded the 24 T cell receptor beta chains listed below, sequenced in a study of identical twins. TCRdb re-called the 5' RACE reads with MiXCR, one entry per CDR3 protein. The table includes 500,000 to 650,000 distinct CDR3 sequences, 20% to 25% detected once. These sequences were also reported in another study, on yellow fever vaccine responses in identical twins.

Sequences were obtained from CD4+ T cells sorted from blood. Receptors originate from a woman between 18 and 29 years old in good health.

There are many counts of this clonotype. The chain is built from TRBV5-1 and TRBJ1-1; 7 bases match TRBD1. The CDR3 totals 14 residues. From germline, CDR1 is SGHRS and CDR2 YFSETQ. Trimming cost V 3 bases and J 1 base; bases outside gene matches: 3. As DNA, the CDR3 is TGCGCCAGCAGCTCGGGACAGACGAACACTGAAGCTTTCTTT. This gives the protein CASSSGQTNTEAFF.

This chain uses TRBV19 with TRBJ2-5; D uncertain. Trimming shortened V by 7 bases and J by 2 bases, and 17 bases separated the two germline ends. Germline V gene data show CDR1 as LNHDA and CDR2 as SQIVND (reference sequence). This CDR3 is 15 amino acids long. The CDR3 coding sequence is TGTGCCAGTACCTCAATAGGCGGCACTCAAGAGACCCAGTACTTC. Protein product: CASTSIGGTQETQYF.

In this sample, this clonotype turned up a few times. The CDR3: CASSLGLQGEKLFF. DNA for the CDR3: TGTGCCAGCAGCTTGGGACTACAGGGTGAAAAACTGTTTTTT. The genes are TRBV7-9 and TRBJ1-4; possible D gene TRBD1, 6 bases. Trimming removed 3 bases from V and 7 bases from J, with 12 bases in between. Germline V CDR1 and CDR2: SEHNR, FQNEAQ (reference sequence). The CDR3 runs to 14 residues.

V and J are TRBV4-1 and TRBJ1-6, with D perhaps matching TRBD1 (5 bases). There are 15 residues in the CDR3. V was clipped by 1 base and J by 8 bases, with 12 bases between them. Germline V gene sequence: CDR1 MGHRA, CDR2 YSYEKL. In DNA form, the CDR3 reads TGCGCCAGCAGCCAAGGTCAGGGAAGCGATTCACCCCTCCACTTT. It yields the protein CASSQGQGSDSPLHF.

This clonotype has just a few counts. The chain combines TRBV5-6 with TRBJ2-7, with 10 positions matching TRBD1. In germline, CDR1 is SGHDT, CDR2 YYEEEE. Losses at the gene ends were 8 bases for V and 0 bases for J; bases not matched to a gene: 14. The CDR3 extends over 17 amino acids. DNA for the CDR3: TGTGCCAGTCCGGGACAGGGGTTTGATCCCGGCTCCTACGAGCAGTACTTC. This sequence encodes CASPGQGFDPGSYEQYF. Supplemented by reference TRBV5-6 and TRBJ2-7, the full variable domain reads DAGVTQSPTHLIKTRGQQVTLRCSPKSGHDTVSWYQQALGQGPQFIFQYYEEEERQRGNFPDRFSGHQFPNYSSELNVNALLLGDSALYLCASPGQGFDPGSYEQYFGPGTRLTVT.

There are a few counts of this clonotype. V usage is TRBV5-4 and J usage is TRBJ2-2; 11 positions match TRBD1. The CDR3 is 16 amino acids. Germline loops: CDR1 SGHNT, CDR2 YYREEE (reference sequence). With V trimmed by 4 bases and J by 4 bases, 6 bases remained unmatched. The CDR3 region has the DNA TGTGCCAGCAGCGGGCCGGGACAGGGGGGCACCGGGGAGCTGTTTTTT. This sequence encodes CASSGPGQGGTGELFF.

The chain has TRBV10-3 and TRBJ2-7; 10 positions match TRBD2. Germline V gene sequence: CDR1 ENHRY, CDR2 SYGVKD. With 0 bases clipped from V and 4 bases from J, the junction kept 6 bases outside the gene matches. CDR3 length: 16 amino acids. CDR3 DNA: TGTGCCATCAGTGAGTCTGCTAGCGGGAGCCGGTACGAGCAGTACTTC. This gives the protein CAISESASGSRYEQYF.

There are many counts of this clonotype. This chain connects TRBV5-1 to TRBJ2-7; D unresolved. Trimming cost V 4 bases and J 0 bases, with 5 bases left between them. Germline lookup yields CDR1 SGHRS and CDR2 YFSETQ. CDR3 length equals 12 residues. CDR3 DNA: TGCGCCAGCAGCGTCAACTCCTACGAGCAGTACTTC. It is translated as CASSVNSYEQYF.

J is TRBJ2-3 and V is TRBV6-5; 14 positions agree with TRBD2. The CDR3 is 18 amino acids. V gave up 4 bases and J gave up 4 bases; unmatched junction bases: 10. Germline lookup yields CDR1 MNHEY and CDR2 SVGAGI. The CDR3 DNA is TGTGCCAGCAGTTCCCCCGGACTAGCGGGAGGAGGTGCAGATACGCAGTATTTT. Translating gives CASSSPGLAGGGADTQYF.

This rearrangement joins TRBV5-1 to TRBJ2-1; D tentatively reads TRBD1 or TRBD2 (5 bases each). The germline gives CDR1 SGHRS, CDR2 YFSETQ. Trimming stripped 3 bases from V and 7 bases from J, with 23 bases between. The CDR3 contains 17 residues. The CDR3 here is CASSSAGAVRIQNEQFF. The DNA of the CDR3 is TGCGCCAGCAGCTCTGCCGGGGCAGTAAGAATTCAGAATGAGCAGTTCTTC.

The rearrangement links TRBV7-2 to TRBJ1-6; 12 nucleotides agree with TRBD1. CDR1 and CDR2 (germline): SGHTA, FQGNSA. The junction had 4 bases not matched to a gene; V was cut back by 5 bases and J by 8 bases. This CDR3 contains 15 residues. The DNA for the CDR3 is TGTGCCAGCAGCCCCAGGGACAGGGGGCATTCACCCCTCCACTTT. It translates to CASSPRDRGHSPLHF. Together with reference TRBV7-2 and TRBJ1-6, the CDR3 gives the full variable domain: GAGVSQSPSNKVTEKGKDVELRCDPISGHTALYWYRQSLGQGLEFLIYFQGNSAPDKSGLPSDRFSAERTGGSVSTLTIQRTQQEDSAVYLCASSPRDRGHSPLHFGNGTRLTVT.

This clonotype turned up a few times. The V call is TRBV19, the J call TRBJ2-1; D call uncertain. The CDR3 runs 12 residues. Germline CDR1 reads LNHDA; CDR2 reads SQIVND (reference sequence). Trimming removed 5 bases from V and 10 bases from J, with 12 bases in between. The CDR3 DNA reads TGTGCCAGTAGTTCTTTCGGTCGCGAGCAGTTCTTC. This translates into CASSSFGREQFF.

This clonotype was recorded once. Written as DNA, the CDR3 is TGTGCCAGCAGAGGTAGCCCCGGGACAGGGGGGACCGGGGAGCTGTTTTTT. As protein: CASRGSPGTGGTGELFF. This chain connects TRBV6-1 to TRBJ2-2; 11 bases are a match to TRBD1. The length of the CDR3 is 17 residues. Per the germline V gene, CDR1 is MNHNS and CDR2 is SASEGT. V trimming: 6 bases; J trimming: 5 bases; junction bases outside the gene matches: 11.

This clonotype has only a few counts. The chain recombines TRBV6-5 with TRBJ1-5; D is ambiguous. Germline loops: CDR1 MNHEY, CDR2 SVGAGI. The CDR3 is made up of 15 amino acids. V was clipped by 3 bases and J by 7 bases, with 16 bases between them. This CDR3 reads CASSYTNGMGQPQHF. The CDR3 DNA is TGTGCCAGCAGTTATACAAACGGGATGGGACAGCCCCAGCATTTT.

This clonotype was seen a handful of times. The rearrangement links TRBV20-1 to TRBJ2-3; TRBD2 aligns across 7 bases. This CDR3 spans 14 amino acids. Germline loops: CDR1 DFQATT, CDR2 SNEGSKA (reference sequence). V lost 3 bases, J lost 0 bases, and 3 bases stayed unmatched. The CDR3 region is CSASPSGSTDTQYF. For the CDR3, the DNA is TGCAGTGCTAGTCCTAGCGGAAGCACAGATACGCAGTATTTT.

The rearrangement joins TRBV5-1 to TRBJ2-5; weak D call: TRBD1 (6 bases). Germline V gene lookup returns CDR1 SGHRS and CDR2 YFSETQ. The length of the CDR3 is 16 residues. With 6 bases removed from V and 5 bases from J, the gap between germline ends came to 23 bases. CDR3 bases: TGCGCCAGCAACCCATCTACAGGGTTCTACTCCGAGACCCAGTACTTC. The encoded protein is CASNPSTGFYSETQYF.

This clonotype appeared a few times. Written as DNA, the CDR3 is TGTGCCAGCAGCTTACTGCATGATGAGCAGTTCTTC. It encodes CASSLLHDEQFF. This chain links TRBV7-9 with TRBJ2-1; D gene uncertain. From germline, CDR1 is SEHNR and CDR2 FQNEAQ (reference sequence). V dropped 2 bases and J dropped 8 bases, with 7 bases sitting between them. There are 12 residues in the CDR3.

This clonotype was detected a few times. The chain is built from TRBV5-1 and TRBJ2-5; 8 bases are shared with TRBD2. CDR1 is SGHRS and CDR2 is YFSETQ in the germline V gene. V was clipped by 6 bases and J by 1 base; unmatched bases: 5. The CDR3 contains 14 residues. Written as DNA, the CDR3 is TGCGCCAGCACCCCCGGGAGGGTCCAAGAGACCCAGTACTTC. Its translation: CASTPGRVQETQYF.

This clonotype turned up a few times. This sequence joins TRBV3-1 and TRBJ2-4, with TRBD2 matching over 15 bases. V dropped 5 bases and J dropped 6; count of bases not matched to a gene: 8. CDR1 is LGHDT, CDR2 YNNKEL, per germline (reference sequence). The CDR3 runs to 17 residues. The CDR3 nucleotides are TGTGCCAGCAGCGCGGGACTAGCGGGAGGCATTGGAAACATTCAGTACTTC. Encoded protein: CASSAGLAGGIGNIQYF.

This clonotype has more than one count but fewer than ten. The chain has TRBV6-4 and TRBJ2-3; 10 bases fit TRBD2. Germline CDR1 and CDR2: MRHNA and SNTAGT. The CDR3 sequence is 15 residues long. V was clipped by 5 bases and J by 0 bases; unmatched bases: 2. CDR3 bases: TGTGCCAGCAGTACTAGCGGGGCTAGCACAGATACGCAGTATTTT. This gives the protein CASSTSGASTDTQYF.

This clonotype was found a few times. The chain couples TRBV29-1 to TRBJ2-2; TRBD2 might be the D (6 bases). The V and J ends lost 5 bases and 8 bases respectively, with 21 bases between them. Per the germline V gene, CDR1 is SQVTM and CDR2 is ANQGSEA. The CDR3 covers 15 residues. The CDR3 here is CSVTQGGPVKGELFF. CDR3 bases: TGCAGCGTTACTCAAGGAGGGCCGGTTAAAGGGGAGCTGTTTTTT.

V is TRBV29-1 and J is TRBJ2-2; D gene ambiguous. The CDR3 extends over 12 amino acids. V dropped 5 bases and J dropped 3 bases, with 7 bases sitting between them. The germline V gene has CDR1 SQVTM and CDR2 ANQGSEA. CDR3: CSVTAYTGELFF. CDR3 coding DNA: TGCAGCGTTACAGCTTACACCGGGGAGCTGTTTTTT.

In its sample, this clonotype was seen a few times. This chain links TRBV27 with TRBJ2-6; 8 nucleotides match TRBD1. Germline assignment: CDR1 MNHEY and CDR2 SMNVEV (reference sequence). The CDR3 has 16 residues. The junction had 7 bases not matched to a gene; V was cut back by 5 bases and J by 4 bases. For the CDR3, the DNA is TGTGCCAGCAGTCACAGGGGGACTTCGGGGGCCAACGTCCTGACTTTC. Translation: CASSHRGTSGANVLTF.

This chain uses TRBV24-1 with TRBJ2-1; 10 bases are shared with TRBD2. The CDR3 spans 16 residues. V shed 3 bases and J 9 bases; nucleotides not matched to a gene: 10. Germline V gene lookup returns CDR1 KGHDR and CDR2 SFDVKD. The CDR3 region is CATSDTTSGNRGEQFF. CDR3 coding DNA: TGTGCCACCAGTGATACTACTAGCGGGAATAGGGGTGAGCAGTTCTTC.